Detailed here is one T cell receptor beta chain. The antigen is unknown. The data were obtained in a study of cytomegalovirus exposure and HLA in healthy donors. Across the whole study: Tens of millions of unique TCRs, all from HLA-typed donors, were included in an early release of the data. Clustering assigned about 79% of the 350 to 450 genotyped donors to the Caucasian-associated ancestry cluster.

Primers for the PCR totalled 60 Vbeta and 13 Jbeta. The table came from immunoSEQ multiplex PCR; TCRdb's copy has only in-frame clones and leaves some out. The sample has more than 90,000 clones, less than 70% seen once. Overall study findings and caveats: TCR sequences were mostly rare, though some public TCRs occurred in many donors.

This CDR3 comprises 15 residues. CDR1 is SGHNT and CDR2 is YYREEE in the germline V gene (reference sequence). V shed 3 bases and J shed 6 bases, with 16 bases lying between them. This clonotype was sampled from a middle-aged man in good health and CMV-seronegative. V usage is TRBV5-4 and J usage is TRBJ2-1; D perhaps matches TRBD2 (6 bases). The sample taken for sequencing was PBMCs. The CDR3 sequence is CASSSGLRVANEQFF. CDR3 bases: TGTGCCAGCAGCTCGGGACTCAGGGTTGCCAATGAGCAGTTCTTC. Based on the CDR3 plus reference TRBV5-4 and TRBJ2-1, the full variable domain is ETGVTQSPTHLIKTRGQQVTLRCSSQSGHNTVSWYQQALGQGPQFIFQYYREEENGRGNFPPRFSGLQFPNYSSELNVNALELDDSALYLCASSSGLRVANEQFFGPGTRLTVL.